What follows is one TCR beta chain and its context. This clonotype has just a few counts. It lacks a known antigen. No quality values exist for individual bases; no much larger clone is one base distant. TCR cDNA was made using 5'RACE template switching, a step that added a universal primer site and unique molecular identifiers. cDNA synthesis was primed from both the TCR alpha and TCR beta constant segments. Two PCR steps were used to amplify libraries, with sample barcodes and sequencing adapters being added in the second step. Sequencing of libraries was performed on Illumina HiSeq 2500 (2x100 bp) or NovaSeq (2x150 bp). In the paper's pipeline: MIGEC handled demultiplexing of reads and collapsing into UMI consensus sequences, while MiXCR performed V(D)J alignment. Vaccine-responding clonotypes were identified with edgeR using replicate PBMC samples, with FDR below 0.01 and a log2 fold change above 5 up to day 15 being required. Each bulk clonotype was labeled CD4 or CD8 based on which sequenced repertoire, CD4 or CD8, contained the clonotype at higher abundance. In TCRdb, the public reads were trimmed at Q25 with fastp and aligned with MiXCR, with productive beta chains retained. Rows with a matching CDR3 protein are joined into one entry that keeps the most common DNA and genes. These V and J calls originate from TCRdb's pipeline instead of the authors' own analysis. In all, the sample holds 450,000 to 550,000 distinct CDR3 sequences, and 15% to 20% of those were seen once. The top ten clonotypes cover 13% to 15% of the sample.

What this sample's treatment or condition label stands for: live attenuated yellow fever vaccine strain. At every blood-draw timepoint, two biological replicates of bulk PBMCs were collected. PBMCs were isolated from peripheral blood using a standard Ficoll-Paque protocol. TriZol was used to extract RNA from bulk PBMCs, CD4 and CD8 fractions, and dextramer-positive and dextramer-negative fractions. These data belong to a study of T cells after yellow fever vaccination (dated by TCRdb to about 2019). About the study as a whole: The SMART-Seq v4 Ultra Low Input RNA kit was used to prepare libraries from fractions with low cell numbers. To follow T-cell clones before and after primary and booster YFV17D yellow fever vaccination, bulk TCR alpha and beta repertoires were sequenced over time. Two healthy male donors, one aged 18 to 30 and one aged 30 to 39 years, were included in the cohort. Blood samples were taken at several timepoints before and after primary and secondary immunization, and bulk PBMC replicates and cell subsets were isolated. The research as a whole found: A small fraction of clonotypes appeared in both the CD4 and CD8 compartments, likely as a result of convergent recombination. The secondary T-cell response was found to be weaker but faster than the primary response, with a peak reached on day 5 rather than on day 15. FACS-sorted repertoires could contain abundant contaminating clonotypes from the bulk population, so computational filtering was required. The study included only a couple of donors, which limits how far the findings can be generalized. Most clones expanded after primary vaccination (almost 97% of CD4 and approximately 86% of CD8) were re-detected after the booster, suggesting that broad memory maintenance occurred.

Taken from cysteine to phenylalanine, the CDR3 has 15 residues. The CDR3 DNA has 45 bases and is translated from base 1. The germline V gene (reference sequence) supplies CDR1 LGHDT and CDR2 YNNKEL. Trimming at the junction amounts to 3 bases on V and 4 bases on J, and the germline ends lie 16 bases apart. The chain uses TRBV3-1 and TRBJ2-7, with no D gene named confidently. Sequencing was performed on PBMCs, taken 15 days after the yellow fever booster vaccination. This TCR came from a man aged 25-40 years who received the YFV17D yellow fever vaccine. At the DNA level, the sequence is TGTGCCAGCAGCCACCCCGCGGACCCCCCATACGAGCAGTACTTC. It specifies CASSHPADPPYEQYF.